This T cell receptor beta chain was recorded in a study of blood T cell repertoires in COVID-19. Measured with immunoSEQ multiplex PCR; TCRdb has only the in-frame clones, and not every one. The table includes a few hundred thousand clones, roughly 89% detected once. The CDR3 covers 15 residues. Germline V gives CDR1 LNHNV, CDR2 YYDKDF (reference sequence). J was trimmed by 4 bases and V by 1 base; bases with no gene match: 5. This TCR was recovered from a man between 50 and 59 years old with acute or convalescent COVID-19. The specimen was peripheral blood. The chain carries TRBV15 and TRBJ1-2, with 8 nucleotides matching TRBD1. CDR3 bases: TGTGCCACCAGCAGAGGGGACAGGACTACCTATGGCTACACCTTC. Its protein is CATSRGDRTTYGYTF.